This paragraph covers one T cell receptor beta chain sequence. This sample was taken from a study of blood T cell repertoires in COVID-19. Study overall: Specimens from acute and convalescent COVID-19 originated in the United States, Italy and Spain.

Profiling relied on immunoSEQ multiplex PCR, and the TCRdb table lists in-frame clones only, not all of them. The top ten clones hold about 2.5% of a sample with fewer than 250,000 clones, roughly 90% of them seen once. V shed 3 bases, J shed 10 bases, and the junction held 10 bases outside the gene matches. The germline V gene encodes CDR1 DFQATT and CDR2 SNEGSKA (reference sequence). The CDR3 runs to 15 residues. The chain carries TRBV20-1 and TRBJ1-6; TRBD1 aligns across 9 bases. Sequencing was done on a sample of peripheral blood. The origin of this receptor is a woman between 55 and 75 years old with acute or convalescent COVID-19. The CDR3 here is CSASGGTGLGSPLHF. The CDR3, as DNA: TGCAGTGCTAGTGGGGGGACAGGGCTTGGATCACCCCTCCACTTT.